The entry below gives a single T cell receptor (beta chain) sequence along with its context. This sample's time point: cycle 4 day 1 (C4D1), after about 6 weeks of nivolumab. Every one of the patients relapsed after autologous stem cell transplantation (brentuximab vedotin exposure was variable). Magnetic negative selection was used to purify CD4+ T cells from thawed PBMCs. Classifying best responses yielded complete response, partial response or progressive disease. This sample is drawn from a study of PD-1 blockade in classical Hodgkin lymphoma. Germline values: CDR1 ENHRY, CDR2 SYGVKD. The CDR3 length is 14 residues. V shed 0 bases and J shed 4 bases, with 10 bases lying between them. Some clones are missing from TCRdb's copy, which holds only in-frame ones; the method was immunoSEQ multiplex PCR. The repertoire includes over 25,000 clones, approximately 86% of them detected once, and less than 0.5% sits in the top ten.

This chain links TRBV10-3 with TRBJ2-7; D is unclear. This specimen consisted of CD4+ T cells from blood, obtained before the fourth cycle of nivolumab. The sequence derives from a human donor with classical Hodgkin lymphoma. The chain's CDR3 is CAISESGQFYEQYF. For the CDR3, the DNA is TGTGCCATCAGTGAGTCAGGGCAGTTTTACGAGCAGTACTTC.